This T cell receptor beta chain comes out of a study of blood T cell repertoires in COVID-19. This CDR3 region has 14 residues. The V gene's germline CDR1 is SNHLY and CDR2 FYNNEI. V was pared by 1 base and J by 3 bases, with 10 bases between. Sequencing used immunoSEQ multiplex PCR; TCRdb keeps in-frame clones, though not all of them. The top ten hold 6.9% of the sample, which has approximately 170,000 clones, around 85% seen once. This clone showed up just once. The clonotype was recovered from an elderly man with COVID-19, enrolled during active disease. V is TRBV2 and J is TRBJ2-7; a possible D gene is TRBD1 (6 bases). The sequenced material came from peripheral blood. The chain's CDR3 is CASSEDGGLYEQYF. The CDR3 DNA is TGTGCCAGCAGTGAAGATGGGGGCCTCTACGAGCAGTACTTC.